This TCR beta chain originates from a study of blood T cell repertoires in COVID-19. CDR1 and CDR2 (germline): MGHRA, YSYEKL. The V end was cut by 2 bases, the J end by 5 bases, with 15 bases between. The CDR3 is made up of 15 amino acids. Clones were read by immunoSEQ multiplex PCR, and TCRdb kept only the in-frame ones, dropping some. The sample carries roughly 98,000 clones, over 80% recorded once. V and J are TRBV4-1 and TRBJ1-2; D remains ambiguous. Sequencing was done on a sample of peripheral blood. The sequence was obtained from a woman between 55 and 75 years old with active COVID-19. The CDR3 coding sequence is TGCGCCAGCAGCCAACCTCCGGGGAGGGAGTATGGCTACACCTTC. Amino acid sequence: CASSQPPGREYGYTF.